A single count supports the clone carrying this T cell receptor (beta chain). Naive-designated CD8 cells lacked CD45RO, were positively enriched for CCR7, and omitted terminally differentiated effector memory CD45RA+ cells. The data stem from a study of shared clonotypes between healthy human individuals. Assay: immunoSEQ multiplex PCR; the TCRdb copy retains only in-frame clones and omits some. Of around 2,100,000 clones in the sample, less than 95% were seen once. Germline values: CDR1 SEHNR, CDR2 FQNEAQ (reference sequence). J gave up 5 bases and V 4 bases, and 14 bases lay outside the gene matches. The CDR3 is 16 residues long.

Specimen: naive CD8+ T cells sorted from blood. This chain connects TRBV7-9 to TRBJ2-7; 7 bases line up with TRBD1. This clonotype originated in a man in his late teens or twenties in good health. The CDR3 bases are TGTGCCAGCAGCTCGCCATCTACGACAGGGACCGACGAGCAGTACTTC. Encoded protein: CASSSPSTTGTDEQYF.